This TCR beta chain originates from a study of blood T cell repertoires in COVID-19. Study at large: T cells, B-cell-depleted T cells, or PBMCs supplied cDNA or gDNA.

The table lists this clone with a few counts. Authors' data handling: Quantification of nucleated cells was approximated via reference gene primer amplification. Method: immunoSEQ multiplex PCR; TCRdb's copy keeps in-frame clones and lacks some. V, J and clone size are those of that table, while D and trimming were read from the DNA. The repertoire holds approximately 110,000 clones, with approximately 81% as singletons. The length of the CDR3 is 15 residues. Germline CDR1 SEHNR, CDR2 FQNEAQ (reference sequence). V lost 0 bases, J lost 0 bases, and 9 bases lay in between. The V call is TRBV7-9, the J call TRBJ2-7, with no clear D. The TCR comes from a middle-aged man with acute or convalescent COVID-19. Specimen: peripheral blood. CDR3 sequence reads: CASSLARPNSYEQYF. The CDR3 nucleotides are TGTGCCAGCAGCTTAGCGCGGCCAAACTCCTACGAGCAGTACTTC.